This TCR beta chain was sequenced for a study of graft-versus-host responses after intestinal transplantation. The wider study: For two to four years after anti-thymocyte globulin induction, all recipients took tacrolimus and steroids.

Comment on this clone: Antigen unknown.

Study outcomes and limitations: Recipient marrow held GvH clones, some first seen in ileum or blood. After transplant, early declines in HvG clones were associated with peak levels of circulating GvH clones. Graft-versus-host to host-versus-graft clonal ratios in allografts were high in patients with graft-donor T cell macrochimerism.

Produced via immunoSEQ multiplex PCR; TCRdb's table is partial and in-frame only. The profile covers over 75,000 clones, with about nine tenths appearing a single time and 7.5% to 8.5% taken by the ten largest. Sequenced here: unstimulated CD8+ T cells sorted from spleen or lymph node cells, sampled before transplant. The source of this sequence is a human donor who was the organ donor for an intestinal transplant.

The CDR3 coding sequence is TGTGCCAGCAGCCTATCACCCGTGGGGGGTGAAAAACTGTTTTTT. Residues: CASSLSPVGGEKLFF. The chain couples TRBV6-1 to TRBJ1-4, with D maybe TRBD1 (5 bases). Germline V gene lookup returns CDR1 MNHNS and CDR2 SASEGT. Trimming cost V 6 bases and J 7 bases, with 18 bases left between them. The CDR3 runs 15 residues.